The 17 T cell receptor beta chains reported below all come from one sample, sequenced in a study of cytomegalovirus exposure and HLA in healthy donors. The primer mix had 60 Vbeta and 13 Jbeta primers. Data came from immunoSEQ multiplex PCR; TCRdb stores just in-frame clones and leaves some out. The sample includes 100,000 to 150,000 clones, 80% to 90% of them seen just once. Specimen: PBMCs. These receptors came from a woman aged 35 to 49 in good health and CMV-seropositive.

The genes are TRBV13 and TRBJ2-3; 11 nucleotides line up with TRBD1. V dropped 0 bases and J dropped 4; count of bases not matched to a gene: 3. The germline gives CDR1 PRHDT, CDR2 FYEKMQ (reference sequence). The CDR3 totals 16 residues. The CDR3 reads CASSLGDRGRPDTQYF. CDR3 DNA sequence: TGTGCCAGCAGCTTAGGGGACAGGGGGCGCCCAGATACGCAGTATTTT.

The gene calls are TRBV9 and TRBJ1-2, with D possibly matching TRBD1 (5 bases). Trimming pared 0 bases from V and 2 bases from J, leaving 11 bases between. Germline CDR1 reads SGDLS; CDR2 reads YYNGEE. The CDR3 consists of 15 residues. The CDR3 spells CASSVEGDWNYGYTF. DNA for the CDR3: TGTGCCAGCAGCGTAGAAGGGGACTGGAACTATGGCTACACCTTC. The variable domain in full, completed from reference TRBV9 and TRBJ1-2, reads DSGVTQTPKHLITATGQRVTLRCSPRSGDLSVYWYQQSLDQGLQFLIQYYNGEERAKGNILERFSAQQFPDLHSELNLSSLELGDSALYFCASSVEGDWNYGYTFGSGTRLTVV.

This clone showed up just a few times. The chain combines TRBV7-2 with TRBJ2-2, with TRBD2 identical over 12 bases. This CDR3 comprises 14 residues. Germline values: CDR1 SGHTA, CDR2 FQGNSA. J gave up 7 bases and V 5 bases, and 2 bases lay outside the gene matches. This chain's CDR3 is CASSPSGRVGELFF. In nucleotides, the CDR3 is TGTGCCAGCAGCCCTAGCGGGAGGGTCGGGGAGCTGTTTTTT.

The rearrangement uses TRBV21-1 and TRBJ1-2; the tabulated D call, TRBD1, remains unverified against the DNA. TRBV21-1 is a known pseudogene. The CDR3 is 19 amino acids. The CDR3 loop reads CASSNKGQPRDNGNYGYTF. The DNA of the CDR3 is TGTGCCAGCAGCAATAAGGGACAGCCGAGGGACAACGGTAACTATGGCTACACCTTC.

The CDR3 here is CASSPRGSGYSNQPQHF. For the CDR3, the DNA is TGTGCCAGCTCACCCAGGGGTTCGGGCTATAGCAATCAGCCCCAGCATTTT. This rearrangement joins TRBV18 to TRBJ1-5; perhaps TRBD1 as D (6 bases). Germline V gene data show CDR1 as KGHSH and CDR2 as LQKENI. This CDR3 is 17 amino acids long. The V and J ends lost 3 bases and 0 bases respectively, with 15 bases between them.

This chain links TRBV28 with TRBJ2-2; 7 bases are a match to TRBD2. After removal of 2 bases from V and 3 bases from J, the junction contained 6 bases not matched to a gene. The CDR3 totals 16 residues. Germline assignment: CDR1 MDHEN and CDR2 SYDVKM. The CDR3 here is CASSLQAGFYTGELFF. For the CDR3, the DNA is TGTGCCAGCAGTTTACAAGCGGGATTTTACACCGGGGAGCTGTTTTTT.

The genes are TRBV4-2 and TRBJ1-1, with D hard to call. This CDR3 has 15 residues. The germline gives CDR1 LGHNA, CDR2 YNFKEQ. The V end was cut by 0 bases, the J end by 11 bases, with 19 bases between. Here the CDR3 DNA reads TGTGCCAGCAGCCAAGACCTAGGAGCCACCCTCGCGGCTTTCTTT. This translates into CASSQDLGATLAAFF.

The rearrangement links TRBV5-4 to TRBJ2-7; 8 bases line up with TRBD1. The CDR3 extends over 13 amino acids. Losses at the gene ends were 2 bases for V and 8 bases for J; bases not matched to a gene: 6. CDR1 SGHNT and CDR2 YYREEE come from the germline V gene (reference sequence). The CDR3 sequence: CASSFGRQGKQYF. The CDR3, as DNA: TGTGCCAGCAGCTTCGGAAGACAGGGGAAGCAGTACTTC.

Concerning this clone itself: The junction shows a germline mismatch at one end, possibly a read error. The gene calls are TRBV7-7 and TRBJ2-5, with 10 bases that match TRBD2. Germline V gene sequence: CDR1 SSHAT, CDR2 FNYEAQ (reference sequence). The CDR3 runs to 17 residues. CDR3 region: CASSGGGLAEQQETQYF. DNA for the CDR3: TGTGCTAGCAGCGGGGGGGGACTAGCCGAACAACAAGAGACCCAGTACTTC.

The rearrangement uses TRBV10-1 and TRBJ2-1; possible D gene TRBD2, 6 bases. The CDR3 has 14 residues. Trimming cost V 3 bases and J 8 bases, with 14 bases left between them. CDR1 WNHNN and CDR2 SYGVQD come from the germline V gene (reference sequence). The CDR3 sequence: CASSDRGAGDEQFF. CDR3 bases: TGCGCCAGCAGTGATCGCGGGGCCGGGGATGAGCAGTTCTTC.

This chain joins TRBV19 and TRBJ1-2, with D possibly matching TRBD1 (6 bases). The CDR3 is made up of 13 amino acids. Trimming took 2 bases from V and 4 from J, leaving 8 bases between them. From germline, CDR1 is LNHDA and CDR2 SQIVND (reference sequence). The CDR3 DNA sequence: TGTGCCAGTAGTATATTGGACAGCTATGGCTACACCTTC. Translating it yields CASSILDSYGYTF.

The rearrangement joins TRBV29-1 to TRBJ2-1; D is perhaps TRBD2 (5 bases). The V gene's germline CDR1 is SQVTM and CDR2 ANQGSEA. The CDR3 has 15 residues. V shed 3 bases and J shed 7 bases, with 19 bases lying between them. This chain's CDR3 is CSVDYAGTLWNEQFF. Here the CDR3 DNA reads TGCAGCGTTGACTACGCGGGTACCCTGTGGAATGAGCAGTTCTTC.

This clone was detected only a few times. The chain combines TRBV15 with TRBJ2-1, with 8 bases matching TRBD1. The germline V gene encodes CDR1 LNHNV and CDR2 YYDKDF (reference sequence). J was trimmed by 15 bases and V by 3 bases; bases with no gene match: 7. The CDR3 consists of 12 residues. DNA of the CDR3: TGTGCCACCAGCAGCCGGACAGGGTTTTCGTTCTTC. Protein product: CATSSRTGFSFF.

The J gene is TRBJ2-1, the V gene TRBV19, with a weak D call TRBD1 (5 bases). CDR3 length: 15 residues. The germline V gene encodes CDR1 LNHDA and CDR2 SQIVND (reference sequence). The V end lost 0 bases, the J end lost 3 bases, and 9 bases lay between the germline ends. The CDR3 bases are TGTGCCAGTAGTATAGAGGTGGACAACTACAATGAGCAGTTCTTC. This translates into CASSIEVDNYNEQFF.

Only one count was recorded for this clone. The rearrangement joins TRBV9 to TRBJ2-3, with 9 bases aligning to TRBD2. Per the germline V gene, CDR1 is SGDLS and CDR2 is YYNGEE. V trimming: 3 bases; J trimming: 3 bases; junction bases outside the gene matches: 11. This CDR3 has 17 residues. The CDR3, as DNA: TGTGCCAGCAGCGCACCGGACGAAAGCGGGAGGACAGATACGCAGTATTTT. Protein: CASSAPDESGRTDTQYF.

This sequence joins TRBV6-6 and TRBJ2-7; 8 bases map to TRBD2. The germline V gene has CDR1 MNHNY and CDR2 SVGAGI (reference sequence). The CDR3 loop spans 14 amino acids. J was trimmed by 3 bases and V by 9 bases; bases with no gene match: 10. The CDR3 here is CASSGGGVIYEQYF. The CDR3 DNA is TGTGCCAGTTCCGGGGGGGGCGTAATCTACGAGCAGTACTTC.

This chain connects TRBV19 to TRBJ1-1, with no clear D. The CDR3 has 16 residues. CDR1 LNHDA and CDR2 SQIVND come from the germline V gene (reference sequence). The ends were cut back, 10 bases at V and 0 bases at J, with 21 bases in the middle. The CDR3 spells CATKREGGRMNTEAFF. The CDR3 coding sequence is TGTGCCACAAAACGGGAGGGAGGGAGAATGAACACTGAAGCTTTCTTT.